This T cell receptor (beta chain) was documented in a study of shared T cell receptors in the human thymus. Repertoires were generated with immunoSEQ multiplex PCR, while TCRdb's copy carries only in-frame clones and drops some. The table lists 500,000 to 550,000 clones, around 82% of them singletons, with around 0.012% in the top ten. Germline assignment: CDR1 MDHEN and CDR2 SYDVKM. There are 18 residues in the CDR3. Trimming took 3 bases from V and 0 from J; bases not matched to a gene: 10. This same sample was also taken into another study, of human thymus T cells. From that study: Corrective cardiac operations yielded the resected thymus tissue. Related studies found that unrelated individuals share highly overlapping thymic repertoires.

The TCR was taken from a boy younger than two with a congenital heart defect. The chain employs TRBV28 and TRBJ2-4; TRBD2 matches 8 bases. Sequencing was carried out using thymocytes. The CDR3 protein is CASSFTGRGTLAKNIQYF. The CDR3 DNA is TGTGCCAGCAGTTTTACCGGGAGGGGGACGCTAGCCAAAAACATTCAGTACTTC.